This T cell receptor beta chain was recorded in a study of blood T cell repertoires in COVID-19. Study-level information: Spain, Italy and the United States supplied samples that represented acute and convalescent COVID-19. PBMCs, B-cell-depleted T cells, or T cells were the source of the cDNA or gDNA that made up the material.

Sequenced by immunoSEQ multiplex PCR; TCRdb stores in-frame clones only, minus some. The sample holds fewer than 200,000 clones, 82% seen once. While infection was still active, Seattle patients were enrolled and then followed longitudinally. This clone was seen a few times. The CDR3 has 15 amino acids. V trimming: 3 bases; J trimming: 6 bases; junction bases outside the gene matches: 2. Germline V gives CDR1 MGHRA, CDR2 YSYEKL. The chain has TRBV4-1 and TRBJ2-2, with TRBD1 identical over 12 bases. Sequencing was performed on peripheral blood. The clonotype comes from a woman aged 55 to 70 with COVID-19, enrolled during active disease. The CDR3: CASSQGQGAAGELFF. DNA of the CDR3: TGCGCCAGCAGCCAGGGACAGGGGGCAGCCGGGGAGCTGTTTTTT.